These 16 T cell receptor beta chains originate from one sample sequenced in a study of T-cell memory formation after mild COVID-19. TCRdb reanalysed the 5' RACE reads using MiXCR and keeps one entry per CDR3 protein. The table lists about 270,000 distinct CDR3 sequences, about a sixth of them singletons. What was sequenced was PBMCs or a T cell subset sorted from them (not recorded which). The receptors derive from a man younger than 35 who had mild COVID-19 (a few samples of this study predate the infection). Cell type and time point are not known.

This rearrangement joins TRBV20-1 to TRBJ1-6; D is uncertain. Germline assignment: CDR1 DFQATT and CDR2 SNEGSKA (reference sequence). V lost 0 bases to trimming and J lost 0 bases, with 21 bases between them. The CDR3 sequence is 20 residues long. The CDR3 spells CSARDRGDYTFSSYNSPLHF. CDR3 DNA sequence: TGCAGTGCTAGAGACCGGGGAGATTATACTTTTAGCTCCTATAATTCACCCCTCCACTTT.

The V gene is TRBV4-1, the J gene TRBJ1-5, with 8 positions matching TRBD1. J lost 4 bases, V lost 1 base, and 3 bases had no gene match. CDR1 is MGHRA and CDR2 is YSYEKL in the germline V gene. This CDR3 comprises 15 residues. CDR3 residues: CASSQGDRRNQPQHF. In DNA form, the CDR3 reads TGCGCCAGCAGCCAAGGGGACAGGAGAAATCAGCCCCAGCATTTT.

The chain joins TRBV5-4 to TRBJ2-7, with 13 bases fitting TRBD2. Germline V gives CDR1 SGHNT, CDR2 YYREEE (reference sequence). V dropped 4 bases and J dropped 11; count of bases not matched to a gene: 6. The CDR3 is 13 residues long. Written as DNA, the CDR3 is TGTGCCAGCAGCCCGGACGGACTAGCGGGGGAGTACGTC. Its translation is CASSPDGLAGEYV.

This clonotype was seen ten or more times. This chain joins TRBV7-9 and TRBJ2-7; 7 bases are a match to TRBD1. Germline CDR1 SEHNR, CDR2 FQNEAQ (reference sequence). With 5 bases clipped from V and 4 bases from J, the junction kept 5 bases outside the gene matches. The CDR3 spans 13 residues. CDR3 sequence reads: CASSRDSPYEQYF. The CDR3 DNA reads TGTGCCAGCAGCCGGGACAGCCCTTACGAGCAGTACTTC.

This clonotype came up a few times. This chain connects TRBV20-1 to TRBJ2-7; TRBD1 matches at 8 bases. This CDR3 region has 12 residues. V lost 5 bases and J lost 2; bases outside the gene matches: 2. CDR1 and CDR2 from the germline V gene are DFQATT and SNEGSKA (reference sequence). In DNA form, the CDR3 reads TGCAGTGCTCTGGACAGGGCCTACGAGCAGTACTTC. It yields the protein CSALDRAYEQYF.

This clonotype was picked up a small number of times. The chain is built from TRBV12-3 or TRBV12-4 and TRBJ2-1; possible D gene TRBD1, 5 bases. The CDR3 has 14 residues. Trimming cost V 1 base and J 8 bases, with 12 bases left between them. CDR3 sequence: CASSLDQGPDEQFF. DNA for the CDR3: TGTGCCAGCAGTTTAGATCAGGGCCCCGATGAGCAGTTCTTC.

This clonotype was detected a few times. The chain employs TRBV12-3 or TRBV12-4 and TRBJ2-5, with 10 positions matching TRBD2. This CDR3 has 15 amino acids. V lost 6 bases, J lost 7 bases, and 11 bases stayed unmatched. CDR3: CASSERGGLRGTQYF. In nucleotides, the CDR3 is TGTGCCAGCAGCGAGCGGGGGGGGCTCCGCGGGACCCAGTACTTC.

This clonotype was seen only a few times. This rearrangement joins TRBV7-9 to TRBJ1-4; tentative D call: TRBD1 (6 bases). The CDR3 length is 13 residues. Trimming took 3 bases from V and 12 from J, leaving 14 bases between them. Germline CDR1 and CDR2: SEHNR and FQNEAQ (reference sequence). The CDR3 DNA follows: TGTGCCAGCAGCTTTTCAGGGGCGGAGGAACTGTTTTTT. Residues: CASSFSGAEELFF.

This rearrangement joins TRBV6-2 or TRBV6-3 to TRBJ2-7, with D hard to call. Germline-derived CDR1 and CDR2 are MNHEY and SVGEGT. CDR3 length: 14 amino acids. The V end was cut by 2 bases, the J end by 1 base, with 9 bases between. CDR3 bases: TGTGCCAGCAGTTACACGACCGAATCCTACGAGCAGTACTTC. This translates into CASSYTTESYEQYF.

This clonotype was counted a few times. The V and J genes are TRBV20-1 and TRBJ2-3, with TRBD1 identical over 8 bases. Germline V CDR1 and CDR2: DFQATT, SNEGSKA (reference sequence). V shed 3 bases and J 4 bases; nucleotides not matched to a gene: 15. There are 17 residues in the CDR3. CDR3 coding DNA: TGCAGTGCTAGTATTCCGTGGGCGGGACAGGATCCAGATACGCAGTATTTT. This codes for CSASIPWAGQDPDTQYF.

This clonotype was detected once. The J gene is TRBJ1-1, the V gene TRBV12-3 or TRBV12-4; D is perhaps TRBD1 (5 bases). With 4 bases removed from V and 0 bases from J, the gap between germline ends came to 9 bases. The CDR3 runs to 14 residues. The CDR3 region is CASSSDTLNTEAFF. In DNA form, the CDR3 reads TGTGCCAGCAGTTCGGACACGTTGAACACTGAAGCTTTCTTT.

The rearrangement uses TRBV29-1 and TRBJ2-1, with a tentative D call TRBD2 (6 bases). The V end lost 6 bases, the J end lost 3 bases, and 18 bases lay between the germline ends. Germline CDR1 and CDR2: SQVTM and ANQGSEA. The CDR3 runs to 15 residues. DNA for the CDR3: TGCAGCGTGCAAATGGAGGGTGATAGCTACAATGAGCAGTTCTTC. Protein product: CSVQMEGDSYNEQFF.

This clonotype was found a few times. The rearrangement uses TRBV12-3 or TRBV12-4 and TRBJ2-1; no clear D. The V gene lost 1 base and the J gene lost 8 bases, with 12 bases spanning the gap. This CDR3 region has 14 residues. The CDR3 loop reads CASSLGPSWDEQFF. In DNA form, the CDR3 reads TGTGCCAGCAGTTTAGGCCCATCCTGGGATGAGCAGTTCTTC.

This clonotype showed up many times. This sequence joins TRBV28 and TRBJ1-4; D possibly corresponds to TRBD1 (5 bases). This CDR3 is 15 amino acids long. The ends were cut back, 4 bases at V and 0 bases at J, with 9 bases in the middle. Germline CDR1 MDHEN, CDR2 SYDVKM. CDR3 loop: CASSSRDATNEKLFF. The CDR3 DNA follows: TGTGCCAGCAGTTCAAGGGACGCAACTAATGAAAAACTGTTTTTT.

This chain connects TRBV4-3 to TRBJ2-3; 12 bases are a match to TRBD2. The length of the CDR3 is 18 residues. J lost 2 bases, V lost 1 base, and 7 bases had no gene match. CDR1 LGHNA and CDR2 YSLEER come from the germline V gene. Written as DNA, the CDR3 is TGCGCCAGCAGCCAAGGTCTAGCGGGGGGGCCGGTCACAGATACGCAGTATTTT. This translates into CASSQGLAGGPVTDTQYF.

This clonotype appeared many times. V and J are TRBV20-1 and TRBJ1-5; 11 positions match TRBD1. CDR1 and CDR2 (germline): DFQATT, SNEGSKA (reference sequence). CDR3 length equals 17 residues. Trimming took 5 bases from V and 9 from J; bases not matched to a gene: 18. DNA for the CDR3: TGCAGTGCTCGGTTTGGTGTTTGGGGACAGGGGGTCCCGCCCCAGCATTTT. Its protein is CSARFGVWGQGVPPQHF.